This paragraph covers one T cell receptor (beta chain) sequence. Its target is unknown. V lost 1 base, J lost 5 bases, and 15 bases lay in between. Germline assignment: CDR1 SGHVS and CDR2 FQNEAQ. The CDR3 covers 15 residues. The record originates from a study of T cell responses to AZD1222 COVID-19 vaccine. Some clones are missing from TCRdb's copy, which holds only in-frame ones; the method was immunoSEQ multiplex PCR. Altogether more than 95,000 clones are present, 85% to 90% being singletons, with the ten largest covering 6.5% to 8%. Regarding the study as a whole: Unmutated regions of variants are reportedly targeted by nearly half of spike-specific TCRs.

The receptor's source is an adult in good health. This chain connects TRBV7-8 to TRBJ2-7; TRBD1 might be the D (5 bases). Sequenced material: peripheral blood, taken on day 0 of AZD1222 vaccination. The CDR3 spells CASSLEWLQAHEQYF. CDR3 nucleotides: TGTGCCAGCAGCTTAGAATGGTTACAGGCCCACGAGCAGTACTTC.